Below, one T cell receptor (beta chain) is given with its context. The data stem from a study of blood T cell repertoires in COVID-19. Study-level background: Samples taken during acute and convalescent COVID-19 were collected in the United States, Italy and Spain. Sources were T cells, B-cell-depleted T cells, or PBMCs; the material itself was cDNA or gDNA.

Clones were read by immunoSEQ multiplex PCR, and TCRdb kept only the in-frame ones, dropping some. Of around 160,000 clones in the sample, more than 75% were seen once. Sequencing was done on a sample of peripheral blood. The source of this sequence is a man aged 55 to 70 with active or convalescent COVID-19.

The CDR3 nucleotides read TGTGCCAGTAGTATAGGGGAGGGTGAAAAACTGTTTTTT. It codes for CASSIGEGEKLFF. The genes are TRBV19 and TRBJ1-4; D gene ambiguous. Germline V CDR1 and CDR2: LNHDA, SQIVND (reference sequence). The CDR3 loop spans 13 amino acids. The germline V and J ends were trimmed by 1 base and 7 bases, with 7 bases remaining between them.